One TCR beta chain is described in this entry. As handled by the study authors: The assay estimated nucleated cells by amplifying reference gene primers. The method was immunoSEQ multiplex PCR; TCRdb's version includes in-frame clones alone and lacks a portion of them. The DNA was the basis for D and trimming; V, J and clone size are from that table. Of 85,000 to 95,000 clones listed, roughly 90% are singletons. CDR3 length: 13 amino acids. Trimming pared 4 bases from V and 13 bases from J, leaving 16 bases between. Germline values: CDR1 KGHDR, CDR2 SFDVKD. This record belongs to a study of blood T cell repertoires in COVID-19. About the research overall: Acute and convalescent COVID-19 samples came from the United States, Italy and Spain.

What was sequenced was peripheral blood. The chain employs TRBV24-1 and TRBJ1-5, with a possible D match to TRBD1 (5 bases). This receptor was taken from a man in his 60s with COVID-19, enrolled during active disease. The CDR3 region is CATSENRDLPQHF. The CDR3 nucleotides read TGTGCCACCAGTGAAAACCGGGACTTACCTCAGCATTTT.